This T cell receptor (beta chain) was profiled in a study of regulatory T cells in long-lasting Graves disease. This clonotype was observed a few times. The time point: persistent/refractory GD, antithyroid drugs over 5 years with positive TRAb. From RNA extracted from PBMCs, the TCR library was made. Arm-PCR of CDR3 regions with iRepertoire HTBI primers generated TCR beta libraries. TCRdb reprocessed the multiplex PCR reads via MiXCR and lists one record per CDR3 protein. The table records 430,000 or so distinct CDR3 sequences, around a fifth of them present only once. The clonotype was recovered from a female donor with Graves disease. Sample: peripheral blood mononuclear cells (PBMCs), taken when the disease was refractory, from a patient treated with antithyroid drugs.

The CDR3 here is CASSRTSGSPNEQFF. CDR3 bases: TGTGCCAGCAGCAGGACTAGCGGGAGCCCTAATGAGCAGTTCTTC. The chain combines TRBV6-1 with TRBJ2-1, with 13 bases that match TRBD2. Germline V CDR1 and CDR2: MNHNS, SASEGT. The CDR3 has 15 amino acids. V dropped 6 bases and J dropped 7; count of bases not matched to a gene: 6.